This T cell receptor (beta chain) was identified in a study of shared clonotypes between healthy human individuals. The data were produced by immunoSEQ multiplex PCR, yet TCRdb's version contains in-frame clones alone and is incomplete. The table lists approximately 2.5 million clones, around nine tenths of them singletons. The TCR originated in a man younger than 30 in good health. The sequenced sample was naive CD4+ T cells sorted from blood. The subset: CD45RA+ positively selected.

CDR3 bases: TGTGCCAGCAGCTCCCGGGACAGGGCACTTTCTAGCACAGATACGCAGTATTTT. Translation: CASSSRDRALSSTDTQYF. The rearrangement joins TRBV5-4 to TRBJ2-3, with TRBD1 matching over 9 bases. The V segment lost 3 bases and the J segment 0 bases; nucleotides outside the gene matches: 11. The length of the CDR3 is 18 residues. From germline, CDR1 is SGHNT and CDR2 YYREEE (reference sequence).